This TCR beta chain was identified during a study of blood T cell repertoires in COVID-19. The CDR3 totals 16 residues. Trimming removed 3 bases from V and 7 bases from J, with 18 bases in between. Germline CDR1 SGHVS, CDR2 FQNEAQ. Profiled with immunoSEQ multiplex PCR; TCRdb holds only in-frame clones, not every one. The data hold about 20,000 clones, with 91% observed a single time. The clonotype was recovered from a human donor in a cohort sampled during active COVID-19. Source material: peripheral blood. The rearrangement links TRBV7-8 to TRBJ1-4, with D maybe TRBD1 (6 bases). CDR3 coding DNA: TGTGCCAGCAGCTTTAACCCCCCACAGGGCCCTGAAAAACTGTTTTTT. Its protein is CASSFNPPQGPEKLFF.